In its sample, the clone carrying this T cell receptor (beta chain) was seen a few times. There are 15 residues in the CDR3. Germline V gives CDR1 KGHSH, CDR2 LQKENI. J was trimmed by 3 bases and V by 6 bases; bases with no gene match: 9. The sample comes from a study of neurological immune-mediated disorders. The study drew its healthy controls from blood bank volunteers in Maryland, USA. The sorted-subset TCR libraries were prepared using about 1 million CD4+ or CD8+ T cells as the starting material. With 10-nucleotide random UMIs, 5'RACE was used to make the cDNA. Per sequencing run, 15-18 subjects together gave over 190 million TCR-beta sequences. TCRdb reprocessed the 5' RACE reads via MiXCR and lists one record per CDR3 protein. The data hold just under 40,000 distinct CDR3 sequences, with roughly 6.9% observed a single time.

The chain joins TRBV18 to TRBJ2-3; 7 bases line up with TRBD2. The source of this sequence is a man over 45 in good health. Sample: CD4+ T cells from blood. The CDR3 sequence: CASSPNGRYTDTQYF. CDR3 nucleotide sequence: TGTGCCAGCTCGCCGAACGGGAGGTATACAGATACGCAGTATTTT.